This TCR beta chain stems from a study of T cells after yellow fever vaccination. This clonotype was counted between two and nine times. Study-level results: Clones from primary vaccination mostly reappeared after the booster (around 96% CD4, around 90% CD8). Only a small proportion of the clonotypes turned up in both the CD4 and the CD8 compartments, likely arising from convergent recombination.

This CDR3 contains 17 residues. CDR1 and CDR2 from the germline V gene are SEHNR and FQNEAQ (reference sequence). The ends lost 5 bases at V and 3 bases at J; junction bases unmatched: 12. As TCR cDNA was made by 5'RACE template switching, a universal primer site and UMIs were added. A single record per CDR3 protein comes from TCRdb applying MiXCR to the 5' RACE reads. The sample holds about 58,000 distinct CDR3 sequences, about 5.2% seen once. This chain connects TRBV7-9 to TRBJ1-1; 10 bases align to TRBD1. The source material was PBMCs, either bulk or a sorted T-cell subset (CD4+, CD8+, memory, or dextramer-sorted; not recorded which), sampled on the day of the yellow fever booster vaccination. The receptor was isolated from a young man who received the YFV17D yellow fever vaccine. The CDR3 reads CASSPIRGQGMDTEAFF. In DNA, the CDR3 is TGTGCCAGCAGCCCCATTAGGGGACAGGGGATGGACACTGAAGCTTTCTTT.